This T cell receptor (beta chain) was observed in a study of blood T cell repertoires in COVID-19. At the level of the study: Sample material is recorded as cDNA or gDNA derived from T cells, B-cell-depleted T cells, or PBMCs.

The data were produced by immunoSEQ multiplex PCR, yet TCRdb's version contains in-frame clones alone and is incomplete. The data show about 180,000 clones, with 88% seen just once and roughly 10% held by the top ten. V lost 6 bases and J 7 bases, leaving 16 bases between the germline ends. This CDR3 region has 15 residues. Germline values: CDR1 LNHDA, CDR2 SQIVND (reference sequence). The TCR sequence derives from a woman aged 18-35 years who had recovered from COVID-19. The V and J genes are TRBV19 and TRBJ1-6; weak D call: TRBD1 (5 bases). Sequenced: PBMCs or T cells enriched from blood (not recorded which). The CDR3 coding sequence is TGTGCCAGTAGAGCGTCGCGGGGGTCCAATTCACCCCTCCACTTT. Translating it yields CASRASRGSNSPLHF.